This entry lists 25 T cell receptor beta chains sequenced from one sample in a study of blood T cell repertoires in COVID-19. Assay: immunoSEQ multiplex PCR; the TCRdb copy retains only in-frame clones and omits some. The sample includes 200,000 to 300,000 clones, roughly 86% of them seen just once. The source material was peripheral blood. The receptors here all came from a man in his forties who had recovered from COVID-19.

V usage is TRBV9 and J usage is TRBJ1-1; D uncertain. Germline V gene sequence: CDR1 SGDLS, CDR2 YYNGEE. V was cut by 0 bases and J by 4 bases, with 10 bases left in between. The CDR3 length is 14 residues. CDR3 loop: CASSVDTRFTEAFF. The CDR3, as DNA: TGTGCCAGCAGCGTAGATACACGTTTCACTGAAGCTTTCTTT.

This clone turned up a few times. The chain's CDR3 is CAKGGQGNSPLHF. In DNA form, the CDR3 reads TGTGCCAAAGGGGGACAGGGCAATTCACCCCTCCACTTT. J is TRBJ1-6 and V is TRBV2; 9 positions agree with TRBD1. This CDR3 comprises 13 residues. Trimming at V came to 10 bases and at J to 7 bases, leaving 5 bases not matched to a gene. Germline CDR1 SNHLY, CDR2 FYNNEI. Combining the CDR3 with reference TRBV2 and TRBJ1-6 gives the whole variable domain EPEVTQTPSHQVTQMGQEVILRCVPISNHLYFYWYRQILGQKVEFLVSFYNNEISEKSEIFDDQFSVERPDGSNFTLKIRSTKLEDSAMYFCAKGGQGNSPLHFGNGTRLTVT.

The chain links TRBV30 to TRBJ2-5; the match to TRBD1 covers 7 bases. Germline V gene lookup returns CDR1 GTSNPN and CDR2 SVGIG (reference sequence). This CDR3 region has 15 residues. J was trimmed by 5 bases and V by 1 base; bases with no gene match: 10. The CDR3 DNA reads as TGTGCCTGGAGTGGATGGCCAGGGGGTGGGGAGACCCAGTACTTC. Its translation: CAWSGWPGGGETQYF.

The chain couples TRBV19 to TRBJ1-2, with D hard to call. Trimming removed 5 bases at V and 4 bases at J, with 11 bases between. Germline V gene lookup returns CDR1 LNHDA and CDR2 SQIVND (reference sequence). The CDR3 consists of 13 residues. This CDR3 reads CASSSSLVYGYTF. The DNA of the CDR3 is TGTGCCAGTAGTTCCTCTCTCGTCTATGGCTACACCTTC.

The V call is TRBV10-3, the J call TRBJ2-1; TRBD2 aligns across 11 bases. Germline trimming cut 6 bases from V and 7 bases from J; bases unmatched to any gene: 2. CDR3 length: 13 residues. The germline V gene encodes CDR1 ENHRY and CDR2 SYGVKD. CDR3: CAIRGLAVNEQFF. The CDR3, as DNA: TGTGCCATCAGGGGACTAGCGGTAAATGAGCAGTTCTTC.

As concerns this clone: One junction end disagrees with the germline gene, perhaps due to a read error. The rearrangement uses TRBV7-2 and TRBJ2-7, with 7 nucleotides matching TRBD1. The CDR3 is 11 amino acids. Germline assignment: CDR1 SGHTA and CDR2 FQGNSA. CDR3 loop: CASSPLTGLNF. CDR3 DNA: TGTGCCAGCAGCCCCTTGACAGGGTTGAACTTC. The full variable domain, rest sourced from reference TRBV7-2 and TRBJ2-7, is GAGVSQSPSNKVTEKGKDVELRCDPISGHTALYWYRQSLGQGLEFLIYFQGNSAPDKSGLPSDRFSAERTGGSVSTLTIQRTQQEDSAVYLCASSPLTGLNFGPGTRLTVT.

The V gene is TRBV6-5, the J gene TRBJ2-5; D unclear. The V gene's germline CDR1 is MNHEY and CDR2 SVGAGI. The germline V and J ends were trimmed by 0 bases and 2 bases, with 13 bases remaining between them. The CDR3 is made up of 16 amino acids. In nucleotides, the CDR3 is TGTGCCAGCAGTTACTCGACGGCAGGCAATCAAGAGACCCAGTACTTC. The encoded protein is CASSYSTAGNQETQYF.

This sequence joins TRBV5-5 and TRBJ1-5; 7 nucleotides match TRBD1. With 4 bases clipped from V and 3 bases from J, the junction kept 10 bases outside the gene matches. Germline CDR1 reads SGHKS; CDR2 reads YYEKEE (reference sequence). This CDR3 spans 16 amino acids. Here the CDR3 DNA reads TGTGCCAGCAGCCCTACAGGGGCAACTTACAATCAGCCCCAGCATTTT. This encodes CASSPTGATYNQPQHF. Complete variable domain (other parts from reference TRBV5-5 and TRBJ1-5): DAGVTQSPTHLIKTRGQQVTLRCSPISGHKSVSWYQQVLGQGPQFIFQYYEKEERGRGNFPDRFSARQFPNYSSELNVNALLLGDSALYLCASSPTGATYNQPQHFGDGTRLSIL.

This rearrangement joins TRBV6-4 to TRBJ1-2, with 7 nucleotides matching TRBD1. The CDR3 runs to 12 residues. After removal of 5 bases from V and 5 bases from J, the junction contained 2 bases not matched to a gene. The germline gives CDR1 MRHNA, CDR2 SNTAGT. The CDR3 coding sequence is TGTGCCAGCAGTCCGACAGGGTATGGCTACACCTTC. As protein: CASSPTGYGYTF.

This clone was seen once. The chain has TRBV12-3 or TRBV12-4 and TRBJ2-1; no clear D gene. The CDR3 runs 13 residues. Trimming removed 3 bases from V and 3 bases from J, with 6 bases in between. The CDR3 protein is CASSLSNYNEQFF. CDR3 DNA sequence: TGTGCCAGCAGTTTGTCCAACTACAATGAGCAGTTCTTC.

V gene TRBV30 combines with J gene TRBJ2-1, with 10 bases fitting TRBD2. The junction had 8 bases not matched to a gene; V was cut back by 2 bases and J by 7 bases. The CDR3 totals 15 residues. Germline values: CDR1 GTSNPN, CDR2 SVGIG (reference sequence). The CDR3, as DNA: TGTGCCTGGAGTCCTGGACTAGCGGCAGGGAATGAGCAGTTCTTC. It is translated as CAWSPGLAAGNEQFF. Together with reference TRBV30 and TRBJ2-1, the CDR3 gives the full variable domain: SQTIHQWPATLVQPVGSPLSLECTVEGTSNPNLYWYRQAAGRGLQLLFYSVGIGQISSEVPQNLSASRPQDRQFILSSKKLLLSDSGFYLCAWSPGLAAGNEQFFGPGTRLTVL.

The gene calls are TRBV6-1 and TRBJ2-7, with TRBD1 as a possible D gene (5 bases). V lost 3 bases and J 4 bases, leaving 7 bases between the germline ends. The CDR3 has 12 amino acids. Germline V CDR1 and CDR2: MNHNS, SASEGT. DNA of the CDR3: TGTGCCAGCAGTGAGACAGATTACGAGCAGTACTTC. Amino acids: CASSETDYEQYF.

This chain uses TRBV5-4 with TRBJ2-6, with D hard to call. V lost 0 bases and J 2 bases, leaving 6 bases between the germline ends. This CDR3 spans 15 amino acids. CDR1 is SGHNT and CDR2 is YYREEE in the germline V gene (reference sequence). This chain's CDR3 is CASSLVGPGANVLTF. CDR3 bases: TGTGCCAGCAGCTTGGTTGGGCCTGGGGCCAACGTCCTGACTTTC.

The chain carries TRBV6-2 or TRBV6-3 and TRBJ1-2; D is undetermined. This CDR3 comprises 14 residues. The V gene's germline CDR1 is MNHEY and CDR2 SVGEGT. V was pared by 0 bases and J by 4 bases, with 9 bases between. The CDR3: CASSYSGGSYGYTF. The CDR3, as DNA: TGTGCCAGCAGTTACTCGGGAGGGTCCTATGGCTACACCTTC.

J is TRBJ2-1 and V is TRBV19; TRBD2 matches at 11 bases. The V gene end was trimmed by 11 bases and the J gene end by 4 bases; junction bases not matched to a gene: 7. CDR3 length equals 14 residues. Germline V lookup: CDR1 LNHDA, CDR2 SQIVND (reference sequence). This CDR3 reads CASQLAGVYNEQFF. In nucleotides, the CDR3 is TGTGCCTCGCAACTAGCGGGGGTATACAATGAGCAGTTCTTC. Filled out from reference TRBV19 and TRBJ2-1, the complete variable domain reads DGGITQSPKYLFRKEGQNVTLSCEQNLNHDAMYWYRQDPGQGLRLIYYSQIVNDFQKGDIAEGYSVSREKKESFPLTVTSAQKNPTAFYLCASQLAGVYNEQFFGPGTRLTVL.

The J gene is TRBJ2-7, the V gene TRBV19; 10 nucleotides line up with TRBD2. With V trimmed by 1 base and J by 3 bases, 6 bases remained unmatched. From germline, CDR1 is LNHDA and CDR2 SQIVND (reference sequence). CDR3 length equals 16 residues. The CDR3 spells CASSIVWLAGDYEQYF. CDR3 nucleotide sequence: TGTGCCAGTAGTATAGTTTGGCTAGCGGGAGACTACGAGCAGTACTTC.

The V call is TRBV30, the J call TRBJ2-4; 7 bases match TRBD2. The CDR3 totals 17 residues. V lost 2 bases to trimming and J lost 4 bases; unmatched junction nucleotides: 14. CDR1 is GTSNPN, CDR2 SVGIG, per germline (reference sequence). The chain's CDR3 is CAWSLGVGLAVKNIQYF. CDR3 DNA: TGTGCCTGGAGTCTTGGGGTGGGGCTAGCGGTTAAAAACATTCAGTACTTC.

The rearrangement links TRBV6-6 to TRBJ1-4, with TRBD1 identical over 9 bases. Germline loops: CDR1 MNHNY, CDR2 SVGAGI (reference sequence). The CDR3 loop spans 16 amino acids. With V trimmed by 5 bases and J by 4 bases, 8 bases remained unmatched. CDR3 sequence reads: CASSPGTGILNEKLFF. The CDR3 coding sequence is TGTGCCAGCAGTCCCGGGACAGGGATCCTTAATGAAAAACTGTTTTTT.

The chain combines TRBV7-2 with TRBJ2-1; 7 nucleotides agree with TRBD2. In germline, CDR1 is SGHTA, CDR2 FQGNSA. V was clipped by 6 bases and J by 0 bases; unmatched bases: 5. This CDR3 is 15 amino acids long. Written as DNA, the CDR3 is TGTGCCAGCAGGCGGGAGCGGAGCTCCTACAATGAGCAGTTCTTC. This encodes CASRRERSSYNEQFF.

The chain is built from TRBV7-8 and TRBJ1-2; D might be TRBD1 (6 bases). Germline V CDR1 and CDR2: SGHVS, FQNEAQ. V lost 0 bases and J lost 6, with 11 bases in between. This CDR3 spans 14 amino acids. CDR3 coding DNA: TGTGCCAGCAGCTTAGCAAGCAGGGGAGATGGCTACACCTTC. This gives the protein CASSLASRGDGYTF.

The chain combines TRBV9 with TRBJ1-4, with 9 bases identical to TRBD1. This CDR3 has 16 residues. V lost 0 bases and J lost 7; bases outside the gene matches: 7. CDR1 is SGDLS, CDR2 YYNGEE, per germline. DNA of the CDR3: TGTGCCAGCAGCGTAGGGTTTGGGGACAGGGCTGAAAAACTGTTTTTT. Translating gives CASSVGFGDRAEKLFF.

V and J are TRBV13 and TRBJ2-1; D ambiguous. The CDR3 has 14 amino acids. From germline, CDR1 is PRHDT and CDR2 FYEKMQ (reference sequence). Trimming took 5 bases from V and 4 from J, leaving 12 bases between them. The DNA of the CDR3 is TGTGCCAGCAGCCCCCCGGGTCAGTACAATGAGCAGTTCTTC. This translates into CASSPPGQYNEQFF.

With respect to this clone: Additional DNA sequences in this sample encode the identical CDR3. The chain couples TRBV9 to TRBJ2-2; no definite D call. Germline CDR1 SGDLS, CDR2 YYNGEE. Between the trimmed V and J ends, which lost 0 bases and 5 bases, there was a span of 5 bases. The CDR3 spans 13 residues. This CDR3 reads CASSVVSTGELFF. The DNA of the CDR3 is TGTGCCAGCAGCGTAGTGTCTACCGGGGAGCTGTTTTTT.

The J gene is TRBJ2-1, the V gene TRBV7-2; no clear D. V lost 2 bases and J lost 1, with 15 bases in between. Germline CDR1 reads SGHTA; CDR2 reads FQGNSA. The CDR3 covers 17 residues. The CDR3, as DNA: TGTGCCAGCAGCTTATCTCCGGCGGCTCGATCCTACAATGAGCAGTTCTTC. Translating it yields CASSLSPAARSYNEQFF.

The chain carries TRBV3-1 (or the pseudogene TRBV3-2) and TRBJ2-7, with D possibly matching TRBD2 (6 bases). In germline, CDR1 is LGHDT, CDR2 YNNKEL (reference sequence). Trimming pared 3 bases from V and 5 bases from J, leaving 11 bases between. CDR3 length: 13 residues. The CDR3 DNA is TGTGCCAGCAGCCAGAGACTAGGCCACGAGCAGTACTTC. As protein: CASSQRLGHEQYF.